This TCR beta chain was sequenced for a study of monozygotic twins with inflammatory bowel disease. General study results and limits: Patient-specific immunosuppressive treatments may have made repertoires more variable.

A word on this clonotype: Its target is unknown.

Germline V gives CDR1 MDHEN, CDR2 SYDVKM. The CDR3 covers 15 residues. Per sample, reverse transcription was split into eight reactions. The UMIs contained a 6-nucleotide sample barcode. They were added by template switching during cDNA synthesis. TCRdb re-called the 5' RACE reads and catalogs CDR3 proteins one per entry, DNA excluded. This table holds about 450,000 distinct CDR3 sequences. The chain joins TRBV28 to TRBJ2-1; the D call from TCRdb, TRBD2, cannot be confirmed without DNA. This TCR derives from a human donor with ulcerative colitis or Crohn's disease, or a healthy co-twin of an affected twin (not recorded which). The sequenced sample consisted of blood. CDR3 in amino acids: CASSLMGLADNEQFF. The complete variable domain, with remaining parts taken from reference TRBV28 and TRBJ2-1, reads DVKVTQSSRYLVKRTGEKVFLECVQDMDHENMFWYRQDPGLGLRLIYFSYDVKMKEKGDIPEGYSVSREKKERFSLILESASTNQTSMYLCASSLMGLADNEQFFGPGTRLTVL.